This TCR beta chain was recorded in a study of blood T cell repertoires in COVID-19. Study-wide context: Material from acute and convalescent COVID-19 was sourced from the United States, Italy and Spain.

Original handling: Amplification from reference gene primers served as the basis for estimated nucleated cell counts. The table came from immunoSEQ multiplex PCR; TCRdb's copy has only in-frame clones and leaves some out. V and J calls plus clone size are reproduced from that table; the DNA served to infer D and trimming. This sample yields hundreds of thousands of clones, of which approximately 84% are seen a single time; 0.9% to 1.2% belongs to the top ten. V lost 4 bases and J 2 bases, leaving 17 bases between the germline ends. Looked up from germline, CDR1 is MNHEY and CDR2 is SMNVEV (reference sequence). This CDR3 has 16 amino acids. Among Cohort 3 donors, those recovered had two negative PCRs, clearance, or symptom resolution.

The sequenced material came from PBMCs or T cells enriched from blood (not recorded which). The chain recombines TRBV27 with TRBJ1-2; TRBD1 is a possible D gene (6 bases). The TCR comes from a woman between 25 and 40 years old who had recovered from COVID-19. This chain's CDR3 is CASSSPDRFANYGYTF. The CDR3 DNA is TGTGCCAGCAGTTCTCCGGACAGATTCGCCAACTATGGCTACACCTTC.